This TCR beta chain comes out of a study of blood T cells in healthy people across ages (dated by TCRdb to between 2014 and 2017). About the investigation overall: In model experiments, template switching captured about one uniquely barcoded TCR beta cDNA molecule for every two T cells. To track age-related changes in TCR beta repertoire diversity, the study relied on deep sequencing normalized with unique cDNA molecular identifiers. To avoid experimental bias, donors of different ages were spread randomly across the sequencing lanes. Four age groups were formed from the donors: young (average roughly 15 years), middle-aged (around 41), aged (roughly 58) and long-lived (roughly 81). Using the same blood draw, the study looked at two additional independent replicas of 1 million unique cDNA reads for two donors, one aged 18 to 30 and the other aged 80 or older. The study at large found these results: As age increased, observed TCR beta diversity per million T cells dropped in a roughly linear way, and a significant reduction was already evident by age about 40. Observed TCR beta diversity correlated strongly with the percentage of naive T cells measured by flow cytometry. Estimates of total diversity based on one million sequenced T cells were regarded as lower bounds and as underestimates. The CMV infection status of donors was not known, potentially confounding age-related changes in expanded clonotypes. The long-lived group showed more naive CD4+ T cells, fewer expanded clones and increased TCR diversity than the aged group, suggesting age selection. Because profiling used bulk unsorted PBMCs, naive and antigen-experienced compartments could not be compared conclusively.

As for this clonotype: No cognate antigen has been identified for it. No much larger clonotype is one base removed from it; base qualities were not supplied.

The roughly 37 donors, aged about 6 to 95 years, were systemically healthy Caucasian individuals from Russia. Each donor gave 8.5 to 10 milliliters of peripheral blood, collected into EDTA-treated Vacutainer tubes. Ficoll-Paque density-gradient centrifugation was used to isolate PBMCs, with at least 6.5 million per sample. Total RNA, at least 6 micrograms per sample, was extracted from PBMCs with Trizol reagent. For every donor, an aliquot of PBMCs went through flow cytometry to measure the percentages of naive CD45RAhigh/CD27high T cells. The protocol used for the library was 5' RACE. A second 7 to 11 cycle PCR used a sample-barcoded 5' primer and a J-beta primer mix. Each TCR beta cDNA molecule received a unique molecular identifier from a template-switch 5' adaptor carrying 12 random nucleotides. Each sample yielded at least 3 million CDR3-containing paired-end reads. The Mint cDNA synthesis kit, primed by a TRBC-specific oligonucleotide, was used to synthesize first-strand cDNA from all RNA. All cDNA was treated with uracil-DNA glycosylase and then went through a first 18-cycle PCR with the universal primers M1SS and BC2_uni_R. Under the source paper's analysis protocol: Each sample was normalized by randomly selecting 1 million high-quality reads, each carrying a distinct molecular identifier. Reads with shared molecular identifiers were discarded instead of being binned into consensus sequences. MiTCR, set to a Q25 quality threshold and the strictest error-elimination algorithm, was used for CDR3 identification, clonotype clustering and error correction. Lower-bound total TCR beta diversity was estimated with a nonparametric unseen species model using Euler transformation. TCRdb trimmed public reads at Q25 via fastp, called clones via MiXCR and kept in-frame beta chains. Under each unique CDR3 protein, matching rows form one entry showing the most common genes and DNA. What appears here as the V and J calls and clone size reflects TCRdb's work, not the paper's. The sample records fewer than 2,000,000 distinct CDR3 sequences, about two fifths of which are singletons. The top ten hold under 30% of the sample.

The CDR3 covers 16 residues, taking in both the cysteine and the phenylalanine. The retained sequence is limited to the CDR3, 48 bases, with the frame set at the first base. In the germline V gene (reference sequence), CDR1 corresponds to SEHNR and CDR2 to FQNEAQ. From V the trimming removes 6 bases and from J it removes 5 bases, while the gene matches leave 10 bases of the junction unaccounted for. Here the chain combines TRBV7-9 and TRBJ1-5; TRBD1 aligns with 10 central bases. The TCR was taken from a human donor in good health. The material sequenced was blood. Here the CDR3 is given as CASRSGGTGEDQPQHF. At the DNA level, the sequence is TGTGCCAGCAGGTCCGGAGGGACAGGGGAGGATCAGCCCCAGCATTTT.